These 20 T cell receptor beta chains came from one sample sequenced in a study of blood T cell repertoires in COVID-19. Libraries were prepared by immunoSEQ multiplex PCR; TCRdb keeps only in-frame clonotypes and omits some of them. The sample holds 150,000 to 200,000 clones; about four fifths are singletons and the top ten take about 8%. Sequenced sample: peripheral blood. Every receptor here comes from a woman aged 70 to 79 with acute or convalescent COVID-19.

The chain combines TRBV6-2 or TRBV6-3 with TRBJ1-2, with D perhaps matching TRBD1 (6 bases). Germline CDR1 is MNHEY and CDR2 is SVGEGT. This CDR3 contains 12 residues. V dropped 6 bases and J dropped 3 bases, with 8 bases sitting between them. The CDR3 coding sequence is TGTGCCAGCAGCCACAGGGACTATGGCTACACCTTC. Translation: CASSHRDYGYTF.

This rearrangement joins TRBV18 to TRBJ1-4; no clear D. V lost 5 bases and J 8 bases, leaving 15 bases between the germline ends. The CDR3 consists of 14 residues. The germline V gene has CDR1 KGHSH and CDR2 LQKENI. The CDR3: CASSAGKEGEKLFF. The CDR3 bases are TGTGCCAGCTCAGCGGGCAAAGAAGGAGAAAAACTGTTTTTT. Combining the CDR3 with reference TRBV18 and TRBJ1-4 gives the whole variable domain NAGVMQNPRHLVRRRGQEARLRCSPMKGHSHVYWYRQLPEEGLKFMVYLQKENIIDESGMPKERFSAEFPKEGPSILRIQQVVRGDSAAYFCASSAGKEGEKLFFGSGTQLSVL.

CDR3 sequence reads: CASRGMTGDYGYTF. In DNA form, the CDR3 reads TGCGCCAGCAGAGGTATGACAGGGGACTATGGCTACACCTTC. The gene calls are TRBV5-1 and TRBJ1-2; 8 bases align to TRBD1. Germline loops: CDR1 SGHRS, CDR2 YFSETQ. Trimming took 5 bases from V and 3 from J; bases not matched to a gene: 6. This CDR3 spans 14 amino acids.

The chain is built from TRBV7-2 and TRBJ2-7; 7 nucleotides align to TRBD2. The V gene's germline CDR1 is SGHTA and CDR2 FQGNSA. V dropped 6 bases and J dropped 1; count of bases not matched to a gene: 9. This CDR3 is built from 15 residues. The CDR3 DNA reads as TGTGCCAGCAGGGGGAATCAAGCGGGATCCTACGAGCAGTACTTC. It encodes CASRGNQAGSYEQYF.

The CDR3 nucleotides read TGTGCCAGCAGTTCCCCGGGCAGGGGTGAGTCCCTCCACTTT. Encoded protein: CASSSPGRGESLHF. This sequence joins TRBV28 and TRBJ1-6; tentative D call: TRBD1 (6 bases). Deletions cut 4 bases from V and 14 bases from J, with 18 bases between. The germline V gene encodes CDR1 MDHEN and CDR2 SYDVKM. CDR3 size: 14 residues.

This chain uses TRBV20-1 with TRBJ2-1; 8 bases agree with TRBD2. This CDR3 is built from 13 residues. Unmatched junction bases numbered 13, after V lost 3 bases and J lost 15 bases. Germline assignment: CDR1 DFQATT and CDR2 SNEGSKA (reference sequence). This CDR3 is CSASRAGDLGGFF. The CDR3 nucleotides are TGCAGTGCTAGTCGAGCGGGAGATTTGGGCGGGTTCTTC.

This chain connects TRBV18 to TRBJ1-1, with 7 bases lining up with TRBD1. The trim removed 4 bases at V and 1 base at J, leaving 6 bases unmatched. This CDR3 contains 15 residues. The V gene's germline CDR1 is KGHSH and CDR2 LQKENI. CDR3 protein: CASSLVQGRNTEAFF. Here the CDR3 DNA reads TGTGCCAGCTCACTTGTACAGGGGCGGAACACTGAAGCTTTCTTT.

The chain recombines TRBV6-2 or TRBV6-3 with TRBJ1-3; D not resolved. V lost 2 bases, J lost 0 bases, and 11 bases lay in between. Germline V gene data show CDR1 as MNHEY and CDR2 as SVGEGT. CDR3 length: 16 amino acids. The CDR3 DNA is TGTGCCAGCAGTTACGGCCCAATCCGCTCTGGAAACACCATATATTTT. Amino acids: CASSYGPIRSGNTIYF.

The chain couples TRBV6-5 to TRBJ1-3; 7 positions match TRBD1. The ends lost 6 bases at V and 3 bases at J; junction bases unmatched: 5. Germline values: CDR1 MNHEY, CDR2 SVGAGI. The CDR3 is 14 residues long. In nucleotides, the CDR3 is TGTGCCAGCAGGGCGGACAGGAGTGGAAACACCATATATTTT. Translated, it gives CASRADRSGNTIYF.

V is TRBV19 and J is TRBJ1-5; D gene ambiguous. This CDR3 spans 16 amino acids. From germline, CDR1 is LNHDA and CDR2 SQIVND (reference sequence). V shed 2 bases and J shed 1 base, with 12 bases lying between them. CDR3 amino acids: CASSIREPISNQPQHF. DNA of the CDR3: TGTGCCAGTAGTATACGGGAGCCGATAAGCAATCAGCCCCAGCATTTT.

The chain links TRBV11-3 to TRBJ2-5; the D gene is possibly TRBD2 (6 bases). Looked up from germline, CDR1 is SGHNT and CDR2 is YENEEA. V lost 5 bases and J 1 base, leaving 17 bases between the germline ends. The CDR3 sequence is 16 residues long. The CDR3 protein is CASSHRLGEFQETQYF. In DNA, the CDR3 is TGTGCCAGCAGCCATCGACTAGGGGAATTCCAAGAGACCCAGTACTTC.

The rearrangement uses TRBV29-1 and TRBJ2-1; 10 bases are a match to TRBD2. With 8 bases clipped from V and 8 bases from J, the junction kept 12 bases outside the gene matches. Germline-derived CDR1 and CDR2 are SQVTM and ANQGSEA. CDR3 length: 14 amino acids. CDR3 nucleotides: TGCAGCCCTAGCGGGGGCGCGCAGGGAGATGAGCAGTTCTTC. Its protein is CSPSGGAQGDEQFF.

The rearrangement joins TRBV4-1 to TRBJ2-1; D is possibly TRBD1 (6 bases). The CDR3 is 15 residues long. The germline gives CDR1 MGHRA, CDR2 YSYEKL. Trimming removed 1 base from V and 2 bases from J, with 9 bases in between. CDR3: CASSQARGPYNEQFF. As DNA, the CDR3 is TGCGCCAGCAGCCAAGCCAGGGGCCCCTACAATGAGCAGTTCTTC.

The chain links TRBV30 to TRBJ2-6; TRBD1 is a possible D gene (6 bases). Trimming took off 1 base at V and 0 bases at J, with 10 bases between the two ends. This CDR3 spans 16 amino acids. Germline V gene lookup returns CDR1 GTSNPN and CDR2 SVGIG (reference sequence). In DNA form, the CDR3 reads TGTGCCTGGAGTGGGACAGTGGACTCTGGGGCCAACGTCCTGACTTTC. Amino acid sequence: CAWSGTVDSGANVLTF.

J is TRBJ1-1 and V is TRBV30, with 8 bases lining up with TRBD1. The CDR3 runs to 14 residues. Per germline, CDR1 GTSNPN and CDR2 SVGIG (reference sequence). The junction had 4 bases not matched to a gene; V was cut back by 3 bases and J by 1 base. The CDR3 spells CAWSRQGWNTEAFF. Written as DNA, the CDR3 is TGTGCCTGGAGCAGACAGGGGTGGAACACTGAAGCTTTCTTT. Full variable domain (rest looked up from reference TRBV30 and TRBJ1-1): SQTIHQWPATLVQPVGSPLSLECTVEGTSNPNLYWYRQAAGRGLQLLFYSVGIGQISSEVPQNLSASRPQDRQFILSSKKLLLSDSGFYLCAWSRQGWNTEAFFGQGTRLTVV.

The gene calls are TRBV28 and TRBJ1-2, with 9 positions matching TRBD1. Germline V gene lookup returns CDR1 MDHEN and CDR2 SYDVKM. Trimming took 6 bases from V and 8 from J; bases not matched to a gene: 22. The CDR3 is 18 residues long. CDR3 sequence reads: CASSEAGTGRRLRGGYTF. CDR3 nucleotide sequence: TGTGCCAGCAGCGAAGCCGGGACAGGGAGGAGATTGCGAGGGGGCTACACCTTC.

This chain uses TRBV6-2 or TRBV6-3 with TRBJ2-4; D gene uncertain. Trimming took 1 base from V and 0 from J, leaving 7 bases between them. From germline, CDR1 is MNHEY and CDR2 SVGEGT. The CDR3 is made up of 15 amino acids. For the CDR3, the DNA is TGTGCCAGCAGTTACTTGGCTTTAGCCAAAAACATTCAGTACTTC. Translated: CASSYLALAKNIQYF.

The count of this clone is one. This rearrangement joins TRBV9 to TRBJ1-1; no firm D call. The CDR3 is 14 amino acids. Per germline, CDR1 SGDLS and CDR2 YYNGEE. Between the trimmed V and J ends, which lost 4 bases and 6 bases, there was a span of 16 bases. DNA for the CDR3: TGTGCCAGCAGCTTTTCAGACCCGGGGTCTGAAGCTTTCTTT. Protein sequence: CASSFSDPGSEAFF.

The chain is built from TRBV4-3 and TRBJ2-1; TRBD1 matches 7 bases. Germline V gene lookup returns CDR1 LGHNA and CDR2 YSLEER. This CDR3 has 15 amino acids. J lost 7 bases, V lost 4 bases, and 10 bases had no gene match. CDR3 sequence (DNA): TGCGCCAGCAGCCCCCGGGACAGTTATCCTAATGAGCAGTTCTTC. Its translation is CASSPRDSYPNEQFF.

This chain uses TRBV6-5 with TRBJ2-1; TRBD1 matches 8 bases. CDR3 length equals 15 residues. V shed 10 bases and J 0 bases; nucleotides not matched to a gene: 8. Germline CDR1 and CDR2: MNHEY and SVGAGI. This CDR3 is CAIPLGQGSYNEQFF. For the CDR3, the DNA is TGTGCCATCCCTTTAGGACAGGGCTCCTACAATGAGCAGTTCTTC.